The 27 T cell receptor beta chains below were found in one sample sequenced in a study of T cell responses to AZD1222 COVID-19 vaccine. Profiled with immunoSEQ multiplex PCR; TCRdb holds only in-frame clones, not every one. The repertoire holds about 140,000 clones, with around 89% as singletons. Specimen: peripheral blood, collected on day 0 of AZD1222 vaccination. The source is an adult in good health.

The gene calls are TRBV5-1 and TRBJ2-3, with D uncertain. V was trimmed by 1 base and J by 4 bases, leaving 4 bases between them. The CDR3 is 12 amino acids. The germline gives CDR1 SGHRS, CDR2 YFSETQ. CDR3 sequence reads: CASSLRSDTQYF. The CDR3 DNA sequence: TGCGCCAGCAGCTTGAGGTCAGATACGCAGTATTTT.

The V call is TRBV19, the J call TRBJ1-1; D gene ambiguous. Trimming took 2 bases from V and 7 from J, leaving 17 bases between them. The length of the CDR3 is 15 residues. Germline CDR1 is LNHDA and CDR2 is SQIVND (reference sequence). CDR3: CASSISGTNTVEAFF. Written as DNA, the CDR3 is TGTGCCAGTAGTATAAGTGGTACCAACACAGTTGAAGCTTTCTTT.

The chain employs TRBV6-5 and TRBJ2-6; D might be TRBD1 (6 bases). V was cut by 8 bases and J by 4 bases, with 15 bases left in between. Germline V gene sequence: CDR1 MNHEY, CDR2 SVGAGI. The CDR3 runs to 15 residues. The CDR3 region has the DNA TGTGCCAGCCTTTCACAGGGAGCCGGGGCCAACGTCCTGACTTTC. Its translation: CASLSQGAGANVLTF.

The rearrangement links TRBV7-9 to TRBJ1-5; unclear D gene. Trimming stripped 5 bases from V and 1 base from J, with 6 bases between. The CDR3 consists of 13 residues. From germline, CDR1 is SEHNR and CDR2 FQNEAQ (reference sequence). The CDR3 protein is CASSKDSNQPQHF. Here the CDR3 DNA reads TGTGCCAGCAGCAAGGACAGCAATCAGCCCCAGCATTTT.

The V gene is TRBV15, the J gene TRBJ1-5, with TRBD1 as a possible D gene (6 bases). Germline V gene sequence: CDR1 LNHNV, CDR2 YYDKDF (reference sequence). The CDR3 loop spans 13 amino acids. V shed 5 bases and J shed 8 bases, with 13 bases lying between them. The CDR3 coding sequence is TGTGCCACCAGCTCGCAAAGGGGGAAGCCCCAGCATTTT. The encoded protein is CATSSQRGKPQHF.

In regard to this clone: The germline gene is not matched at one end of the junction; a read error may be the cause. This chain links TRBV6-5 with TRBJ1-2; perhaps TRBD1 as D (6 bases). This CDR3 has 13 residues. Per the germline V gene, CDR1 is MNHEY and CDR2 is SVGAGI. This chain's CDR3 is CASSSGQSYRYTF. The CDR3, as DNA: TGTGCCAGCAGTTCCGGACAGTCCTATCGCTACACCTTC.

V is TRBV2 and J is TRBJ2-3; D is unclear. CDR1 and CDR2 (germline): SNHLY, FYNNEI. V was pared by 1 base and J by 5 bases, with 10 bases between. The length of the CDR3 is 14 residues. The CDR3, as DNA: TGTGCCAGCAGTGAAGGGTGGAGAAGAGATACGCAGTATTTT. This sequence encodes CASSEGWRRDTQYF.

The chain joins TRBV6-5 to TRBJ2-1; 12 nucleotides agree with TRBD2. Unmatched junction bases numbered 3, after V lost 5 bases and J lost 4 bases. This CDR3 is 15 amino acids long. Germline V gives CDR1 MNHEY, CDR2 SVGAGI. The CDR3 coding sequence is TGTGCCAGCAGTAGGCTAGCGGGGGGGTACAATGAGCAGTTCTTC. Its translation: CASSRLAGGYNEQFF.

A note on this clone: The junction shows a germline mismatch at one end, possibly a read error. The J gene is TRBJ2-7, the V gene TRBV18; 11 bases align to TRBD1. Germline values: CDR1 KGHSH, CDR2 LQKENI. This CDR3 comprises 14 residues. CDR3 in amino acids: CASTMDRGPHPVHF. The CDR3 DNA reads TGTGCCAGCACCATGGACAGGGGGCCCCATCCCGTCCACTTC.

V and J are TRBV6-6 and TRBJ1-1; tentative D call: TRBD1 (5 bases). In germline, CDR1 is MNHNY, CDR2 SVGAGI (reference sequence). The CDR3 extends over 13 amino acids. V lost 4 bases, J lost 5 bases, and 11 bases lay in between. The CDR3 is CASSSPEGTEAFF. CDR3 DNA sequence: TGTGCCAGCAGTTCACCGGAGGGGACTGAAGCTTTCTTT.

The chain employs TRBV14 and TRBJ2-3; weak D call: TRBD1 (7 bases). Germline values: CDR1 SGHDN, CDR2 FVKESK. V lost 1 base and J lost 4, with 15 bases in between. CDR3 length: 16 amino acids. The CDR3 sequence is CASSQVHGGGADTQYF. In DNA form, the CDR3 reads TGTGCCAGCAGCCAAGTCCACGGAGGGGGCGCAGATACGCAGTATTTT.

CDR3 residues: CASSLAAYNSPLHF. Written as DNA, the CDR3 is TGTGCCAGCAGCTTAGCTGCGTATAATTCACCCCTCCACTTT. This chain connects TRBV7-2 to TRBJ1-6; D is undetermined. The V gene's germline CDR1 is SGHTA and CDR2 FQGNSA. Between the trimmed V and J ends, which lost 0 bases and 4 bases, there was a span of 4 bases. This CDR3 has 14 residues.

This rearrangement joins TRBV19 to TRBJ1-1, with TRBD1 matching 7 bases. The CDR3 totals 12 residues. Per the germline V gene, CDR1 is LNHDA and CDR2 is SQIVND (reference sequence). V shed 6 bases and J 5 bases; nucleotides not matched to a gene: 3. CDR3 sequence reads: CASSTGATEAFF. The CDR3 DNA sequence: TGTGCCAGTAGCACAGGGGCAACTGAAGCTTTCTTT.

This chain uses TRBV27 with TRBJ2-7; 7 nucleotides line up with TRBD1. The CDR3 is 13 residues long. The V and J ends lost 5 bases and 0 bases, in that order; junction bases with no gene match: 1. The V gene's germline CDR1 is MNHEY and CDR2 SMNVEV (reference sequence). In nucleotides, the CDR3 is TGTGCCAGCAGTCGGGACAGCTCCTACGAGCAGTACTTC. It translates to CASSRDSSYEQYF.

The V call is TRBV3-1 (or the pseudogene TRBV3-2), the J call TRBJ2-7; TRBD2 matches at 8 bases. Trimming removed 1 base from V and 3 bases from J; junction bases left unmatched: 2. CDR3 size: 14 residues. Germline V gene data show CDR1 as LGHDT and CDR2 as YNNKEL (reference sequence). The CDR3 is CASSQGAGDYEQYF. The CDR3 DNA is TGTGCCAGCAGCCAAGGAGCGGGAGACTACGAGCAGTACTTC.

A single count supports this clone. The chain links TRBV2 to TRBJ2-4, with D maybe TRBD1 (6 bases). CDR3 size: 12 residues. V shed 8 bases and J shed 6 bases, with 11 bases lying between them. The germline V gene has CDR1 SNHLY and CDR2 FYNNEI. The CDR3 region has the DNA TGTGCCAGCCCATTACAGGGAAACATTCAGTACTTC. Residues: CASPLQGNIQYF.

The chain couples TRBV5-1 to TRBJ2-2; 12 nucleotides agree with TRBD2. Per germline, CDR1 SGHRS and CDR2 YFSETQ. With 1 base clipped from V and 0 bases from J, the junction kept 1 base outside the gene matches. The CDR3 has 17 residues. The CDR3 DNA reads TGCGCCAGCAGCTTGACTAGCGGGAGGCCGAACACCGGGGAGCTGTTTTTT. It translates to CASSLTSGRPNTGELFF. Supplemented by reference TRBV5-1 and TRBJ2-2, the full variable domain reads KAGVTQTPRYLIKTRGQQVTLSCSPISGHRSVSWYQQTPGQGLQFLFEYFSETQRNKGNFPGRFSGRQFSNSRSEMNVSTLELGDSALYLCASSLTSGRPNTGELFFGEGSRLTVL.

The genes are TRBV7-9 and TRBJ1-2; TRBD1 matches at 11 bases. Germline lookup yields CDR1 SEHNR and CDR2 FQNEAQ (reference sequence). The CDR3 runs to 17 residues. The trim removed 5 bases at V and 5 bases at J, leaving 13 bases unmatched. This CDR3 is CASSPGTGGSNGYGYTF. CDR3 sequence (DNA): TGTGCCAGCAGCCCCGGGACAGGGGGGAGTAATGGTTATGGCTACACCTTC.

This chain connects TRBV5-1 to TRBJ1-2; 8 bases agree with TRBD1. J lost 7 bases, V lost 0 bases, and 5 bases had no gene match. The CDR3 totals 14 residues. Germline V lookup: CDR1 SGHRS, CDR2 YFSETQ. The CDR3, as DNA: TGCGCCAGCAGCTTGGTAAACAGGGGGAGTGGCTACACCTTC. Protein sequence: CASSLVNRGSGYTF.

The V and J genes are TRBV30 and TRBJ1-1; 7 bases line up with TRBD1. J gave up 1 base and V 2 bases, and 10 bases lay outside the gene matches. The V gene's germline CDR1 is GTSNPN and CDR2 SVGIG (reference sequence). The CDR3 sequence is 16 residues long. The CDR3 DNA reads TGTGCCTGGAGTCCAGGGGGGGGCCGTAAGAACACTGAAGCTTTCTTT. This sequence encodes CAWSPGGGRKNTEAFF.

V usage is TRBV2 and J usage is TRBJ1-3, with D unresolved. V lost 6 bases and J lost 0, with 12 bases in between. The CDR3 is 15 residues long. In germline, CDR1 is SNHLY, CDR2 FYNNEI. As DNA, the CDR3 is TGTGCCAGCAGACGGACCCAGGACTCTGGAAACACCATATATTTT. Translation gives CASRRTQDSGNTIYF.

This sequence joins TRBV4-1 and TRBJ1-4, with D perhaps TRBD1 (6 bases). The ends were cut back, 3 bases at V and 0 bases at J, with 14 bases in the middle. CDR1 and CDR2 (germline): MGHRA, YSYEKL. This CDR3 contains 17 residues. CDR3 residues: CASSQPGHQATNEKLFF. The CDR3 DNA sequence: TGCGCCAGCAGCCAGCCGGGACACCAAGCAACTAATGAAAAACTGTTTTTT.

CDR3 DNA sequence: TGTGCCAGCAGTTCAACAGGGGTGTCACCCCTCCACTTT. Amino acid sequence: CASSSTGVSPLHF. The V and J genes are TRBV27 and TRBJ1-6; 7 bases map to TRBD1. Germline values: CDR1 MNHEY, CDR2 SMNVEV (reference sequence). V lost 4 bases and J lost 10; bases outside the gene matches: 4. This CDR3 has 13 amino acids.

The count of this clone is one. The chain combines TRBV28 with TRBJ1-2; tentative D call: TRBD1 (5 bases). The V and J ends lost 5 bases and 5 bases respectively, with 15 bases between them. The CDR3 contains 14 residues. CDR1 MDHEN and CDR2 SYDVKM come from the germline V gene. CDR3 DNA sequence: TGTGCCAGCAGTCTCACCGGGACGGCATATGGCTACACCTTC. It codes for CASSLTGTAYGYTF.

The chain carries TRBV7-2 and TRBJ2-5; 7 bases are a match to TRBD2. After removal of 5 bases from V and 5 bases from J, the junction contained 8 bases not matched to a gene. The germline gives CDR1 SGHTA, CDR2 FQGNSA. This CDR3 comprises 14 residues. DNA for the CDR3: TGTGCCAGCAGCAGGACTAGGGTACAGGAGACCCAGTACTTC. It translates to CASSRTRVQETQYF. The complete variable domain, with remaining parts taken from reference TRBV7-2 and TRBJ2-5, reads GAGVSQSPSNKVTEKGKDVELRCDPISGHTALYWYRQSLGQGLEFLIYFQGNSAPDKSGLPSDRFSAERTGGSVSTLTIQRTQQEDSAVYLCASSRTRVQETQYFGPGTRLLVL.

This clone has only a few counts. Here the CDR3 reads CASSSPTESEAFF. The CDR3, as DNA: TGTGCCAGCAGCTCCCCGACCGAGTCTGAAGCTTTCTTT. The rearrangement uses TRBV11-3 and TRBJ1-1, with D unresolved. The CDR3 is 13 amino acids. Germline CDR1 is SGHNT and CDR2 is YENEEA. Trimming removed 4 bases at V and 6 bases at J, with 12 bases between.

This clone was picked up a small number of times. The V gene is TRBV4-1, the J gene TRBJ1-1, with a weak D call TRBD1 (6 bases). The CDR3 has 15 amino acids. Trimming removed 2 bases from V and 1 base from J, with 11 bases in between. Germline CDR1 reads MGHRA; CDR2 reads YSYEKL. This CDR3 reads CASSQPGTWNTEAFF. The CDR3 DNA reads as TGCGCCAGCAGCCAACCCGGGACATGGAACACTGAAGCTTTCTTT.